The sequence of this T cell receptor beta chain was determined in a study of cytomegalovirus exposure and HLA in healthy donors. Findings and limits, study-wide: Cytomegalovirus association was listed for around 170 TCR beta chains.

TCRdb's table, derived via immunoSEQ multiplex PCR, lists solely in-frame clones and lacks some. This repertoire shows 150,000 to 180,000 clones, 75% to 90% found once; its top ten account for more than 20%. Comments on this clone: The antigen is undetermined.

Sequencing was carried out using PBMCs. The receptor's source is a man aged 18 to 30 in good health and CMV-seropositive.

CDR3 sequence reads: CASSFRAGTGSTEAFF. In nucleotides, the CDR3 is TGCGCCAGCAGCTTTAGAGCCGGGACAGGCAGCACTGAAGCTTTCTTT. J is TRBJ1-1 and V is TRBV5-1; 8 nucleotides match TRBD1. The CDR3 totals 16 residues. Germline assignment: CDR1 SGHRS and CDR2 YFSETQ. V lost 2 bases and J lost 4; bases outside the gene matches: 10.